This T cell receptor beta chain was captured in a study of cytomegalovirus exposure and HLA in healthy donors. In the study overall: In an early release, HLA-typed donors contributed approximately 80 million unique TCR sequences.

Points from the study as a whole: V- and J-gene trimming of TCR beta was linked (in a later analysis) to a missense DCLRE1C variant. Rarity marked most TCR sequences, yet some public TCRs occurred in many donors.

In this sample, this clone turned up a few times. Its specificity is unknown. Primers for the PCR totalled 60 Vbeta and 13 Jbeta. Per the original data handling: Later, about 80 million unique TCR beta chains were counted in an analysis, and about 10 million of them were shared. Profiling relied on immunoSEQ multiplex PCR, and the TCRdb table lists in-frame clones only, not all of them. V and J calls and clone size are given by that table; D and trimming were obtained from the DNA. The sample gives around 120,000 clones, 82% of which show up once; 2.5% to 3% is in the top ten. The sample comprised PBMCs. The sequence was obtained from a boy younger than 10 in good health and CMV-seronegative.

The CDR3 nucleotides are TGTGCCAGCAGCCCGCGACAGGCGAAAAACATTCAGTACTTC. Encoded protein: CASSPRQAKNIQYF. The chain joins TRBV13 to TRBJ2-4, with D tentatively TRBD1 (6 bases). With 5 bases removed from V and 4 bases from J, the gap between germline ends came to 12 bases. CDR1 PRHDT and CDR2 FYEKMQ come from the germline V gene (reference sequence). The length of the CDR3 is 14 residues.